The clone carrying this T cell receptor beta chain was counted only a few times. Its antigen is not known. This entry comes from a study of blood T cells in healthy people across ages. A second PCR, run for roughly 7 to 12 cycles, used a sample-barcoded 5' primer plus a J-beta primer mix. Each CDR3 protein is one row after TCRdb ran MiXCR on the 5' RACE reads. The sample includes around 990,000 distinct CDR3 sequences, around two fifths of them seen just once. Findings and limits, study-wide: TCR beta diversity, measured per million T cells, fell in a roughly linear way with age.

Germline V CDR1 and CDR2: SGHTA, FQGNSA. This CDR3 spans 13 amino acids. The V and J ends lost 5 bases and 12 bases respectively, with 17 bases between them. Approximately 10 milliliters was the volume of peripheral blood drawn from each donor. The source is a young man in good health. The chain is built from TRBV7-2 and TRBJ2-1; tentative D call: TRBD1 (5 bases). Sequenced: blood. The CDR3 spells CASSQRQTTGQFF. In DNA form, the CDR3 reads TGTGCCAGCAGCCAGCGACAGACCACCGGGCAGTTCTTC.